The TCR beta chain under discussion was sequenced for a study of T cell clusters in autoimmune cytopenias. General study points: Healthy donors had roughly 3.3-fold more exclusive TRB clusters than active autoimmune hepatitis patients.

Each sample's input was 250 ng genomic DNA, about 38,000 genome equivalents. Worth noting for this clonotype: The antigen is unknown.

This CDR3 region has 13 residues. Germline assignment: CDR1 MNHEY and CDR2 SVGEGT. TRB rearrangements were amplified by touch-down multiplex PCR with mixed TRB-A/B primers. TCRdb re-called the multiplex PCR reads; one entry per CDR3 protein, DNA not given. The sample holds 8,000 or so distinct CDR3 sequences. This receptor was taken from a human donor with an autoimmune cytopenia or autoimmune hepatitis (not recorded which). The chain recombines TRBV6-2 or TRBV6-3 with TRBJ1-1; TCRdb lists TRBD1, though no DNA is available to test this call. The sequenced sample consisted of peripheral blood. The CDR3 region is CASRRQENTEAFF.